This entry lists 15 T cell receptor beta chains sequenced from one sample in a study of glioma-infiltrating T cells after dendritic cell vaccination. The repertoire was sequenced with immunoSEQ multiplex PCR; TCRdb's copy has only in-frame clones and lacks some. The repertoire holds roughly 51,000 clones, with roughly 85% as singletons. This sample comprised blood, obtained before dendritic cell vaccination. These receptors all come from a human donor with glioblastoma.

The chain recombines TRBV7-9 with TRBJ2-7; 10 bases match TRBD1. The CDR3 sequence is 15 residues long. The V segment lost 1 base and the J segment 5 bases; nucleotides outside the gene matches: 5. Germline CDR1 and CDR2: SEHNR and FQNEAQ (reference sequence). This CDR3 reads CASSLGQGAPNEQYF. The CDR3 nucleotides read TGTGCCAGCAGCTTAGGACAGGGGGCCCCCAACGAGCAGTACTTC.

J is TRBJ1-1 and V is TRBV7-8, with D perhaps matching TRBD1 (5 bases). V was clipped by 1 base and J by 1 base, with 13 bases between them. CDR3 size: 16 residues. Germline values: CDR1 SGHVS, CDR2 FQNEAQ. CDR3 in amino acids: CASSLEQGLANTEAFF. In nucleotides, the CDR3 is TGTGCCAGCAGCTTAGAGCAGGGTTTGGCGAACACTGAAGCTTTCTTT.

The V and J genes are TRBV6-1 and TRBJ1-3; D not resolved. Germline values: CDR1 MNHNS, CDR2 SASEGT. The CDR3 runs 16 residues. V shed 3 bases and J shed 0 bases, with 12 bases lying between them. Here the CDR3 reads CASSETGTRSGNTIYF. In DNA, the CDR3 is TGTGCCAGCAGTGAGACGGGAACTCGCTCTGGAAACACCATATATTTT.

J is TRBJ2-5 and V is TRBV15; 10 bases map to TRBD1. Germline V gene sequence: CDR1 LNHNV, CDR2 YYDKDF (reference sequence). V was pared by 0 bases and J by 4 bases, with 5 bases of the junction left unmatched. The CDR3 spans 16 residues. CDR3 DNA: TGTGCCACCAGCAGAGACCGACAGGGGGCCTTAGAGACCCAGTACTTC. Encoded protein: CATSRDRQGALETQYF.

The chain employs TRBV19 and TRBJ2-1; 7 positions match TRBD1. Germline assignment: CDR1 LNHDA and CDR2 SQIVND (reference sequence). The CDR3 spans 14 residues. V dropped 5 bases and J dropped 6; count of bases not matched to a gene: 7. The CDR3 here is CASSPRTGANEQFF. CDR3 DNA sequence: TGTGCCAGTAGTCCGCGGACAGGTGCCAATGAGCAGTTCTTC.

The chain has TRBV9 and TRBJ1-6; TRBD1 aligns across 7 bases. This CDR3 contains 15 residues. With V trimmed by 0 bases and J by 9 bases, 6 bases remained unmatched. Per germline, CDR1 SGDLS and CDR2 YYNGEE. CDR3 in amino acids: CASSVEQGDASPLHF. CDR3 sequence (DNA): TGTGCCAGCAGCGTAGAGCAGGGGGACGCTTCACCCCTCCACTTT.

V gene TRBV5-1 combines with J gene TRBJ2-5; 9 nucleotides match TRBD1. The CDR3 has 15 amino acids. Germline-derived CDR1 and CDR2 are SGHRS and YFSETQ. With V trimmed by 0 bases and J by 5 bases, 5 bases remained unmatched. This CDR3 is CASSLADRGRETQYF. The CDR3 nucleotides read TGCGCCAGCAGCTTGGCGGACAGGGGCCGGGAGACCCAGTACTTC.

The chain employs TRBV4-3 and TRBJ1-5; D is unresolved. This CDR3 has 17 residues. Trimming took 0 bases from V and 8 from J, leaving 20 bases between them. The germline CDR1 and CDR2 sequences are LGHNA and YSLEER. The CDR3 loop is CASSQDLEGRYLEPQHF. Written as DNA, the CDR3 is TGCGCCAGCAGCCAAGATCTTGAAGGGAGGTACTTGGAGCCCCAGCATTTT.

The gene calls are TRBV7-2 and TRBJ2-3; 11 nucleotides agree with TRBD1. J lost 6 bases, V lost 3 bases, and 2 bases had no gene match. This CDR3 has 14 residues. The germline gives CDR1 SGHTA, CDR2 FQGNSA. The CDR3 nucleotides read TGTGCCAGCAGCTTTAGGACAGGGGGCGATACGCAGTATTTT. It codes for CASSFRTGGDTQYF.

The CDR3 is CASSLGRTAQVLPAPGYTF. The CDR3 nucleotides read TGCGCCAGCAGCTTGGGGAGGACAGCACAAGTTTTACCCGCACCTGGCTACACCTTC. The chain links TRBV5-1 to TRBJ1-2; D is perhaps TRBD1 (6 bases). Between the trimmed V and J ends, which lost 0 bases and 7 bases, there was a span of 28 bases. This CDR3 is built from 19 residues. Germline CDR1 is SGHRS and CDR2 is YFSETQ.

The chain carries TRBV5-1 and TRBJ1-1, with 8 bases lining up with TRBD1. Per the germline V gene, CDR1 is SGHRS and CDR2 is YFSETQ. The CDR3 is 14 residues long. Trimming cost V 7 bases and J 5 bases; bases outside gene matches: 10. The CDR3 loop reads CASRPGGFRTEAFF. CDR3 coding DNA: TGCGCCAGCCGACCAGGGGGCTTTAGGACTGAAGCTTTCTTT.

The rearrangement joins TRBV5-1 to TRBJ1-4; the D gene is possibly TRBD1 (6 bases). CDR3 length: 14 amino acids. The germline V gene encodes CDR1 SGHRS and CDR2 YFSETQ. The germline V and J ends were trimmed by 6 bases and 3 bases, with 12 bases remaining between them. This CDR3 is CASNRGAPNEKLFF. The CDR3 coding sequence is TGCGCCAGCAACCGGGGGGCGCCTAATGAAAAACTGTTTTTT. Full variable domain (rest looked up from reference TRBV5-1 and TRBJ1-4): KAGVTQTPRYLIKTRGQQVTLSCSPISGHRSVSWYQQTPGQGLQFLFEYFSETQRNKGNFPGRFSGRQFSNSRSEMNVSTLELGDSALYLCASNRGAPNEKLFFGSGTQLSVL.

The rearrangement joins TRBV7-2 to TRBJ2-7; possible D gene TRBD1, 7 bases. The germline CDR1 and CDR2 sequences are SGHTA and FQGNSA. The CDR3 runs 15 residues. Between the trimmed V and J ends, which lost 7 bases and 5 bases, there was a span of 21 bases. The CDR3 here is CASNQGFRGVHEQYF. The CDR3 DNA follows: TGTGCCAGCAACCAGGGGTTCAGGGGGGTCCACGAGCAGTACTTC. The whole variable domain, filled in from reference TRBV7-2 and TRBJ2-7, reads GAGVSQSPSNKVTEKGKDVELRCDPISGHTALYWYRQSLGQGLEFLIYFQGNSAPDKSGLPSDRFSAERTGGSVSTLTIQRTQQEDSAVYLCASNQGFRGVHEQYFGPGTRLTVT.

Concerning this clone: The junction shows a germline mismatch at one end, possibly a read error. Different DNA sequences within this sample yield the same CDR3. The chain has TRBV19 and TRBJ2-5; 11 bases map to TRBD1. This CDR3 region has 14 residues. Germline V gene lookup returns CDR1 LNHDA and CDR2 SQIVND (reference sequence). In DNA form, the CDR3 reads TGCGCCAGTAGTATAGGACAGGGGGCGGAGACCCAGTACTTC. It codes for CASSIGQGAETQYF.

In DNA, the CDR3 is TGTGCCACCAGCAGAGGGGACAGCCGAGCTTTCTTT. Its protein is CATSRGDSRAFF. This sequence joins TRBV15 and TRBJ1-1, with TRBD1 matching 7 bases. The CDR3 is 12 residues long. Unmatched junction bases numbered 3, after V lost 1 base and J lost 10 bases. The germline CDR1 and CDR2 sequences are LNHNV and YYDKDF (reference sequence).